Listed here is a single TCR beta chain. Its binding antigen is unknown. No much larger clone exists at a distance of one base, and base qualities are not known. The source of the sample is a study of cytomegalovirus exposure and HLA in healthy donors (dated by TCRdb to 2016 to 2017). About the full investigation: In an earlier analysis of approximately 500 of the donors, about 270 Gb of sequence data and approximately 100 million unique TCR beta sequences from roughly 180 million T cells were reported. Roughly 5 DR-DQ haplotypes were treated as single units for association and clustering because of strong linkage in the cohort. Alongside the repertoire data, information on donor age, sex, ethnicity and CMV serostatus was compiled. In addition to the first cohort of 666 subjects, a separate validation cohort of approximately 120 different subjects was used. In a later genetic analysis, genome-wide SNP genotypes for about three fifths of the 666 donors were used, and that subset was treated as a discovery cohort. The later analysis used no new phenotypic data to find candidate immune exposures, relying instead on TCR beta sequences and their occurrence across donors. HLA typing covered class I and class II loci at four-digit resolution. To predict cytomegalovirus infection status, the study combined high-throughput TCR immunosequencing, statistical association of individual TCRs with disease status, and machine learning. To decide whether each TCR beta V gene segment behaved as functional or pseudogenic, an earlier analysis of approximately 600 of the donors relied on high-throughput TCR beta sequencing. The study aimed to test whether cataloging public T cell receptors could reveal signatures of past pathogen exposure. An early release that covered roughly 600 HLA-typed donors contained about 300 gigabases of sequencing data and tens of millions of unique TCR sequences. To study patterns of TCR occurrence, a later analysis re-analyzed previously published TCR beta repertoires from under 750 donors and added high-resolution HLA genotyping. Among 398 genotyped donors of the cohort, an average of approximately 220,000 unique TCR beta nucleotide sequences was sequenced per donor, of which roughly 17% were non-productive. The study used immunosequencing to profile the T cell repertoires of 666 subjects and linked those repertoires to cytomegalovirus serostatus. Of the roughly 400 genotyped donors, roughly 80% fell in the genetic ancestry cluster associated with self-reported Caucasian donors. All discovery cohort repertoires had been generated using a single sequencing platform. The number of typed donors differed by locus: about 620-640 for A, B, C, DRB1 and DQB1; 500 to 550 for DQA1; around 580 for DPA1; and 450 to 480 for DPB1. Broad study findings and their caveats: According to a later analysis, TCR association rates differed among HLA loci, with DRB1 alleles showing the most associated TCRs and HLA-C alleles showing the fewest. In a later analysis, HLA-associated TCR beta chains were found to be more clonally expanded and to have lower generation probabilities than equally common non-associated chains. Because counts were too low, fewer than 20 rarely observed V segments, including chromosome 9 orphons, were excluded from the earlier analysis of 587 of the donors. In vitro tests confirmed that three of the cytomegalovirus-associated TCR beta chains recognize cytomegalovirus antigens. Several of the top co-occurrence clusters appeared to be linked to parvovirus B19, influenza, CMV and Epstein-Barr virus, according to a later analysis. An association between a missense DCLRE1C variant and V-gene and J-gene trimming of TCR beta chains was found in a later genetic analysis and replicated in an independent cohort. Sequencing depth was assumed to be roughly uniform across donors in the presence/absence analyses, though that assumption may not hold. This cohort had only TCR beta chains sequenced, and the lack of alpha or paired-chain data limited which features could be detected. The 87-base-pair reads could not distinguish some IMGT-functional V segments, including TRBV6-2 and TRBV6-3, so those segments were excluded. In a later genetic analysis, fewer N-insertions in productive TCRs were reported among donors in an Asian-associated ancestry cluster than the roughly 710-donor mean. It was suggested by the authors that the approach could potentially be generalized to other disease states and immunological phenotypes. A further reported finding was that TCR beta sequences accurately predicted the HLA-A and HLA-B alleles for most subjects in the first cohort. Correlated functional status among segregating V segments might reflect linkage disequilibrium, but an unknown experimental factor could not be ruled out. The sequencing pipeline was judged likely to have produced a cluster of highly shared sequence variants as a technical artifact. For the cohort, immune exposure information was limited to CMV serostatus. HLA typing was unavailable for some donors at each locus, so association tests used only the typed subset. When HLA alleles, especially DR and DQ, strongly co-occurred, TCR associations were difficult to assign to individual alleles. Cytomegalovirus status was reported to be diagnosed by the classifier with high specificity and sensitivity in both the original and validation cohorts. According to a later analysis, most CMV-associated TCR beta chains appeared to be HLA-restricted, and the HLA associations seemed to be driven largely by CMV exposure. In a later analysis, 15,000 to 20,000 TCR beta sequences were associated with specific HLA alleles at a false discovery rate of 0.05. A total of fewer than 200 TCR beta chains were listed by the study as associated with cytomegalovirus. Most TCR sequences were seen in very few donors, while some public TCRs were found in many individuals. An earlier analysis of some 560 of the donors showed that most TCR beta V segments appeared in productive rearrangements either about 87% or about 30% of the time, which broadly matched IMGT annotations.

Its CDR3 holds 13 amino acids, cysteine through phenylalanine. The CDR3 DNA has 39 bases and is translated from base 1. From the germline V gene, CDR1 is SQVTM and CDR2 is ANQGSEA. Trimming at the junction amounts to 5 bases on V and 3 bases on J, and the germline ends lie 10 bases apart. The cohort consisted of 666 healthy bone marrow donors. At the time of sampling, all cohort members were nominally healthy, though unrecorded immune exposures were likely present. The donor was CMV seropositive and was included in the group of 250 to 300 seropositive cohort members. Every donor gave a peripheral blood sample, and the peripheral blood mononuclear cells from that sample were used for TCR beta sequencing. Genomic DNA was extracted from the blood cell samples with the Qiagen DNeasy Blood Extraction Kit. Receptor libraries were prepared by the immunoSEQ multiplex PCR assay. A mixture of 60 forward primers for TCR Vbeta segments and 13 reverse primers for TCR Jbeta segments was used in the multiplex PCR. A multiplex PCR assay on genomic DNA amplified the CDR3 region of rearranged TCR beta genes. The Illumina HiSeq System was used to sequence the amplified TCR beta libraries as 87-base-pair reads. Turning to the authors' computational methods: A later analysis counted approximately 74 million unique TCR beta chains across the 670 or so repertoires, and some 11 million of these chains were shared by at least two donors. Raw reads were error-corrected and collapsed into unique sequences with a nearest-neighbor algorithm that merged closely related sequences to remove PCR and sequencing errors. V, D and J gene segments were assigned by aligning CDR3 sequences to IMGT reference sequences. For a sequence to be retained, a match of at least six nucleotides was required to both a V gene segment and a J gene segment. A rearrangement was called productive if the CDR3 had no stop codons and remained in frame with V and J, and every other rearrangement was called non-productive. Following IMGT convention, CDR3 was defined as the stretch from the second conserved V-encoded cysteine to the conserved J-encoded phenylalanine. In an earlier analysis of some 550 of the donors, sequences lacking an unambiguous match to a single V gene segment were excluded. In an earlier analysis of 500 to 750 of the donors, V segments were called functional above 56.7% productive rearrangements and were called segregating when the between-donor standard deviation exceeded 5%. A statistical classification framework was built to diagnose cytomegalovirus status from the catalog of TCR beta chain sequences. In a later analysis, V and J genes were assigned by comparing TCR nucleotide sequences against IMGT/GENE-DB human TR gene sequences. A later analysis assigned CDR3 sequences and most-parsimonious VDJ recombination scenarios with the TCRdist pipeline. In a later analysis, each TCR beta chain was defined by its CDR3 amino acid sequence together with its V-gene family, and reads without a unique V-gene family were excluded. To address suspected cross-contamination and a sequencing artifact, a later analysis removed over 500 highly shared, low-generation-probability nucleotide sequences. In a later analysis, a clonal expansion index for each public chain was calculated from normalized within-repertoire ranks of inferred template counts. In a later analysis, generation probabilities were computed using a VDJ recombination model fitted to out-of-frame rearrangements, and the results were checked against IGoR. In a later analysis, hypergeometric tests were used to score TCR-TCR, TCR-HLA and TCR-CMV co-occurrence, with a repertoire-size bias correction applied to TCR pairs. In a later analysis, false discovery rates were estimated by permuting HLA or CMV assignments 20 times. A later analysis grouped co-occurring TCRs with DBSCAN, adding TCRdist sequence similarity when clustering within HLA-allele-positive subsets. Repertoires with fewer than 30,000 or more than 120,000 public chains, plus five repertoires with anomalous nucleotide sharing, were excluded from co-occurrence clustering. TCRdb limited this immuneACCESS table to in-frame rearrangements with V and J called. A share of clones is missing; checked studies link under half to unresolved V genes, and the rest is unexplained. V, J and clone size were drawn from that table, and D and trimming were deduced from the DNA. This sample gives over 200,000 clones in total; 82% of them show up just once. Around 5% of the sample rests with the top ten.

The sequenced material came from PBMCs. This clonotype was sampled from a woman in her 40s in good health and CMV-seropositive. The rearrangement joined TRBV29-1 to TRBJ1-4; no D segment can be confidently identified. At the DNA level, the sequence is TGCAGCGTTTACGGGTCCTCTAATGAAAAACTGTTTTTT. Translated, it gives CSVYGSSNEKLFF.